The 5 T cell receptor beta chains below were found in one sample sequenced in a study of Ad26.COV2.S vaccination and SARS-CoV-2 variants. Using immunoSEQ multiplex PCR, the repertoire was profiled, and TCRdb retains in-frame clones only, with some absent. The table shows about 330,000 clones, with around 90% occurring only once. This sample's treatment: around 19 received Ad26.COV2.S at low or high dose, single or two shots; several received placebo; per-sample allocation not given. On day 63 after the first injection, vaccine and placebo recipients gave samples. The input for sequencing was peripheral blood, taken in a trial of Ad26.COV2.S vaccine versus placebo. These receptors all stem from a person aged 18-65 years who received the Ad26.COV2.S COVID-19 vaccine or a placebo.

V and J are TRBV11-2 and TRBJ1-1; D perhaps matches TRBD1 (5 bases). V was trimmed by 3 bases and J by 1 base, leaving 6 bases between them. CDR3 length: 13 amino acids. CDR1 is SGHAT and CDR2 is FQNNGV in the germline V gene. The CDR3 DNA sequence: TGTGCCAGCAGCTTCGGGACGAACACTGAAGCTTTCTTT. Amino acids: CASSFGTNTEAFF.

This clone was observed once. The J gene is TRBJ2-1, the V gene TRBV7-9; 8 positions agree with TRBD2. This CDR3 region has 13 residues. V shed 4 bases and J 6 bases; nucleotides not matched to a gene: 2. The germline gives CDR1 SEHNR, CDR2 FQNEAQ (reference sequence). In DNA form, the CDR3 reads TGTGCCAGCAGCTCGGGGGGGCGCAATGAGCAGTTCTTC. Its protein product is CASSSGGRNEQFF.

The chain joins TRBV6-1 to TRBJ1-2; D unclear. The CDR3 has 12 amino acids. Germline-derived CDR1 and CDR2 are MNHNS and SASEGT. With 3 bases removed from V and 5 bases from J, the gap between germline ends came to 7 bases. DNA for the CDR3: TGTGCCAGCAGTGACGATGGTTATGGCTACACCTTC. Protein: CASSDDGYGYTF.

The chain joins TRBV25-1 to TRBJ1-1; D gene uncertain. The CDR3 is 11 amino acids. Trimming took off 4 bases at V and 6 bases at J, with 6 bases between the two ends. Germline CDR1 and CDR2: MGHDK and SYGVNS. The CDR3 here is CASSVAAEAFF. CDR3 DNA sequence: TGTGCCAGCAGTGTGGCGGCTGAAGCTTTCTTT.

This chain links TRBV5-1 with TRBJ2-1; TRBD1 matches at 7 bases. Germline values: CDR1 SGHRS, CDR2 YFSETQ. V shed 5 bases, J shed 6 bases, and the junction held 5 bases outside the gene matches. The CDR3 runs to 13 residues. The CDR3 sequence is CASRGQNFNEQFF. CDR3 bases: TGCGCCAGCAGGGGACAGAACTTCAATGAGCAGTTCTTC. Using reference TRBV5-1 and TRBJ2-1 for the parts outside the CDR3, the full variable domain is KAGVTQTPRYLIKTRGQQVTLSCSPISGHRSVSWYQQTPGQGLQFLFEYFSETQRNKGNFPGRFSGRQFSNSRSEMNVSTLELGDSALYLCASRGQNFNEQFFGPGTRLTVL.